This TCR beta chain comes out of a study of response to subunit inactivated influenza vaccine. The CDR3 extends over 15 amino acids. Germline CDR1 is SGHRS and CDR2 is YFSETQ. Trimming shortened V by 0 bases and J by 1 base, and 8 bases separated the two germline ends. This clonotype was detected a few times. The target antigen is unknown. Notes on the study in general: Few new T cells, the authors suggested, are recruited by each seasonal influenza vaccination.

TCRdb processed the RT-PCR reads anew with MiXCR; each CDR3 protein has one entry. Of around 480,000 distinct CDR3 sequences listed, approximately 10% are singletons. The receptor's source is a man aged 50 or older who received an inactivated influenza vaccine. This chain uses TRBV5-1 with TRBJ1-5; no definite D call. The sample was PBMCs from blood, taken 40 to 50 days after vaccination. The CDR3, as DNA: TGCGCCAGCAGCTTGGAACCGGGAAGCAATCAGCCCCAGCATTTT. Translated, it gives CASSLEPGSNQPQHF.